This T cell receptor (beta chain) was sequenced for a study of blood T cells in healthy people across ages. The sample holds a few counts of this clonotype. V lost 3 bases and J 6 bases, leaving 9 bases between the germline ends. CDR1 and CDR2 (germline): SGHVS, FQNEAQ. The length of the CDR3 is 13 residues. Through a sample-barcoded 5' primer and a J-beta primer mix, a second PCR was run for roughly 7 to 11 cycles. The yield of each sample was at least 2.5 million CDR3-containing paired-end reads. MiXCR, run by TCRdb on the 5' RACE reads, gives a single entry per CDR3 protein. The sample has around 850,000 distinct CDR3 sequences, roughly 35% seen once.

Sequenced: blood. V gene TRBV7-8 combines with J gene TRBJ2-1; D is undetermined. This receptor was taken from a man aged 18-30 years in good health. CDR3 amino acids: CASSFSNFNEQFF. The CDR3 DNA reads TGTGCCAGCAGCTTCTCCAACTTCAATGAGCAGTTCTTC. The full variable domain, in which reference TRBV7-8 and TRBJ2-1 provide the parts outside the CDR3, is GAGVSQSPRYKVAKRGQDVALRCDPISGHVSLFWYQQALGQGPEFLTYFQNEAQLDKSGLPSDRFFAERPEGSVSTLKIQRTQQEDSAVYLCASSFSNFNEQFFGPGTRLTVL.